This TCR beta chain was profiled in a study of graft-versus-host responses after intestinal transplantation. Turning to the study itself: Transplants given to recipients were multivisceral, liver-intestinal, or isolated intestinal. All recipients were given anti-thymocyte globulin induction, and tacrolimus and steroids were then administered for roughly three years. General study results and limits: Present in recipient marrow, GvH clones included some that appeared first in ileum or blood.

About this clone: What it binds is not known.

Germline loops: CDR1 MDHEN, CDR2 SYDVKM. The germline V and J ends were trimmed by 5 bases and 3 bases, with 20 bases remaining between them. The CDR3 is 17 amino acids. Sequencing used immunoSEQ multiplex PCR; TCRdb keeps in-frame clones, though not all of them. The table has about 120,000 clones, around 96% seen once. The material sequenced was unstimulated CD8+ T cells sorted from spleen or lymph node cells, taken before intestinal transplant. The clonotype originates from a human donor who received an intestinal transplant. The rearrangement uses TRBV28 and TRBJ2-1; D is ambiguous. CDR3 nucleotide sequence: TGTGCCAGCAGTGTATCTATCAATACGGACCTCTACAATGAGCAGTTCTTC. Its translation is CASSVSINTDLYNEQFF.